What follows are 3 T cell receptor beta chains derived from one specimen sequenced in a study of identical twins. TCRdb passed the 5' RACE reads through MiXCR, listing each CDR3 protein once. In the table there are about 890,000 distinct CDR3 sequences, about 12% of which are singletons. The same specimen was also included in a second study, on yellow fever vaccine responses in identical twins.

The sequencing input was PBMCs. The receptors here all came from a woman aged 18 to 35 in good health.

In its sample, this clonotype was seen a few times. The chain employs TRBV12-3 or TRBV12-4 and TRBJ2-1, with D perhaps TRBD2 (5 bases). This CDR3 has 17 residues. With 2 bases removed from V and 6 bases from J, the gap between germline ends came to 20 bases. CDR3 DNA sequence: TGTGCCAGCAGTTTACGGAGACTAATCCTTAAGGGCAATGAGCAGTTCTTC. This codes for CASSLRRLILKGNEQFF.

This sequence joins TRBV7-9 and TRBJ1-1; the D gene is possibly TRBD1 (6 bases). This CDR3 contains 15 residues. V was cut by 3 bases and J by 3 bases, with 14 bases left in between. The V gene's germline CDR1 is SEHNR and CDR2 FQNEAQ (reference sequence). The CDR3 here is CASSFGQLRDTEAFF. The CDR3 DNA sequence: TGTGCCAGCAGCTTCGGACAGCTTAGGGACACTGAAGCTTTCTTT.

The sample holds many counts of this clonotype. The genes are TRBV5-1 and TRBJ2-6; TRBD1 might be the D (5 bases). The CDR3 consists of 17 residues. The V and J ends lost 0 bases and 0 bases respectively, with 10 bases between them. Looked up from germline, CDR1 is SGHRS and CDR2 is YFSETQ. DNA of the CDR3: TGCGCCAGCAGCTTGGAAGGACAACACTCTGGGGCCAACGTCCTGACTTTC. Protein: CASSLEGQHSGANVLTF. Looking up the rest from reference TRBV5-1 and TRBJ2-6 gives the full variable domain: KAGVTQTPRYLIKTRGQQVTLSCSPISGHRSVSWYQQTPGQGLQFLFEYFSETQRNKGNFPGRFSGRQFSNSRSEMNVSTLELGDSALYLCASSLEGQHSGANVLTFGAGSRLTVL.